This record concerns one TCR beta chain sequence. This sample was taken from a study of control samples from healthy donors and cancer patients. Here immunoSEQ multiplex PCR was the method, and the copy in TCRdb shows in-frame clones only, minus some. The sample lists about 170,000 clones, around 88% occurring once. CDR3 length: 13 amino acids. Trimming cost V 5 bases and J 4 bases, with 8 bases left between them. In germline, CDR1 is SEHNR, CDR2 FQNEAQ (reference sequence). The source material was blood. This clonotype originated in a woman aged 30 to 39 in good health. The gene calls are TRBV7-9 and TRBJ2-2; no reliable D call. The CDR3 is CASSPRATGELFF. CDR3 in DNA: TGTGCCAGCAGCCCCCGGGCCACCGGGGAGCTGTTTTTT.